The 2 T cell receptor beta chains below come from one sample, sequenced in a study of molecular identifiers for immune sequencing clone quantification. MiXCR, run by TCRdb on the PCR reads, gives a single entry per CDR3 protein. The repertoire has 85,000 to 100,000 distinct CDR3 sequences, 20% to 25% of them found once; the top ten carry about 0.94%. The sequenced sample consisted of naive CD8+ T cells from blood, with Jurkat cell RNA spiked in. Regarding subset: FACS-sorted CD8+CD4-CCR7+CD45RA+ naive T cells. The receptors shown here come from a human donor in good health. Some libraries in this study had Jurkat cell RNA spiked in.

This clonotype was recorded at least ten times. The chain has TRBV6-5 and TRBJ1-3; D not certain. Trimming shortened V by 6 bases and J by 0 bases, and 12 bases separated the two germline ends. Germline CDR1 reads MNHEY; CDR2 reads SVGAGI. The CDR3 sequence is 15 residues long. The CDR3 loop reads CASSSEDSSGNTIYF. DNA of the CDR3: TGTGCCAGCAGCTCTGAGGATAGCTCTGGAAACACCATATATTTT.

About this clonotype: This may be a read error: a much more frequent sequence differs by one nucleotide. V usage is TRBV19 and J usage is TRBJ2-3, with D tentatively TRBD1 (5 bases). Germline V CDR1 and CDR2: LNHDA, SQIVND (reference sequence). V shed 1 base and J shed 1 base, with 9 bases lying between them. The CDR3 is made up of 15 amino acids. This chain's CDR3 is CASSIGGRGTDTQYF. Written as DNA, the CDR3 is TGTGCCAGTAGTATAGGAGGCAGGGGCACAGATACGCAGTATTTT. Full variable domain (outside the CDR3, taken from reference TRBV19 and TRBJ2-3): DGGITQSPKYLFRKEGQNVTLSCEQNLNHDAMYWYRQDPGQGLRLIYYSQIVNDFQKGDIAEGYSVSREKKESFPLTVTSAQKNPTAFYLCASSIGGRGTDTQYFGPGTRLTVL.